The source of this T cell receptor (beta chain) is a study of shared clonotypes between healthy human individuals. About this clone: Its antigen is undetermined.

Whole-study results and caveats: The study found lower generation probabilities in non-shared clonotypes than in those shared by all four donors. Naive subsets typically showed greater estimated richness than memory subsets. For sorted subsets, rarefaction showed incomplete sequencing despite large depth.

CDR3 size: 12 residues. Between the trimmed V and J ends, which lost 4 bases and 1 base, there was a span of 4 bases. Looked up from germline, CDR1 is MNHNS and CDR2 is SASEGT. The protocol was immunoSEQ multiplex PCR, while the TCRdb copy is restricted to in-frame clones and leaves out a portion. The sample has about 2.1 million clones, about 92% seen once. Naive CD8 cells lacked CD45RO, underwent positive selection for CCR7 and left out terminally differentiated effector memory CD45RA+ cells. V is TRBV6-1 and J is TRBJ1-1, with D hard to call. The sequence came from a young man in good health. Some clones in this sample may be carry-over from other donors' samples. Specimen: naive CD8+ T cells from PBMCs. The CDR3 DNA reads as TGTGCCAGCAGTGGGGGGAACACTGAAGCTTTCTTT. As protein: CASSGGNTEAFF.